This is a list of T cell receptor beta chains from one sample in a study of cytomegalovirus exposure and HLA in healthy donors. Repertoires were generated with immunoSEQ multiplex PCR, while TCRdb's copy carries only in-frame clones and drops some. The sample includes approximately 140,000 clones, about 80% of them seen just once. The sequenced material came from PBMCs. Receptors were obtained from a man aged 35-49 years in good health and CMV-seropositive. The CDR3 runs from the conserved cysteine through the conserved F or W. A D gene is named only where the DNA matches it firmly. For some rows the clone size is stated as once, few or many, or as a class when expanded; others skip it.

>-|TRBV5-1|TRBJ1-2|-
TGCGCCAGCAGGGGCAGCGGGGCAGGGGCGCATGGCTACACCTTC
CASRGSGAGAHGYTF
>-|TRBV30|TRBJ1-1|few
TGTGCCTGGAAGACCGGGACTCAGAACACTGAAGCTTTCTTT
CAWKTGTQNTEAFF
>-|TRBV5-1|TRBJ2-2|-
TGCGCCAGCAGCCCTGGACAGAACACCGGGGAGCTGTTTTTT
CASSPGQNTGELFF
>-|TRBV14|TRBJ2-5|-
TGTGCCAGCAGCCCCCGGGCCAAAACAGGGGAGACCCAGTACTTC
CASSPRAKTGETQYF
>TRBD2|TRBV11-2|TRBJ2-1|-
TGTGCCAGCAGCTTAGTTGGGGGGGATCCTTACAATGAGCAGTTCTTC
CASSLVGGDPYNEQFF
>TRBD2|TRBV5-1|TRBJ2-1|-
TGCGCCAGCAGCTTGGGGGTTAGCGGGAACTCTGGTGAGCAGTTCTTC
CASSLGVSGNSGEQFF
>-|TRBV4-3|TRBJ2-2|-
TGCGCCAGCAAGGTTCTTATGCAGGAGAACACCGGGGAGCTGTTTTTT
CASKVLMQENTGELFF
>-|TRBV7-7|TRBJ2-1|-
TGTGCCAGCAGCTCATCGGGGGTTAAAAATGAGCAGTTCTTC
CASSSSGVKNEQFF
>TRBD2|TRBV10-3|TRBJ2-5|-
TGTGCCATCAGTGAGTCGACTCGGACTAGCGGGGTCGAGACCCAGTACTTC
CAISESTRTSGVETQYF
>TRBD1|TRBV30|TRBJ1-6|-
TGTGCCTGGAGGGGACAGGGGCGGGGATCACCCCTCCACTTT
CAWRGQGRGSPLHF
>TRBD1|TRBV30|TRBJ2-7|-
TGTGCCTGGAGACAGGGGTACGAGCAGTACTTC
CAWRQGYEQYF
>TRBD1|TRBV27|TRBJ2-7|-
TGTGCCAGCAGTTTATCCGGGACAGGGACCTACGAGCAGTACTTC
CASSLSGTGTYEQYF
>-|TRBV7-6|TRBJ1-5|-
TGTGCCAGCAGCCCCGACCGACAGCGGCCCCAGCATTTT
CASSPDRQRPQHF
>TRBD2|TRBV7-9|TRBJ2-1|-
TGTGCCAGCAGCTTCCATAGCGGGAGGTTTGGGCAGTTCTTC
CASSFHSGRFGQFF
>-|TRBV27|TRBJ2-7|-
TGTGCCAGCAGTTTAACACGGGGCTACGAGCAGTACTTC
CASSLTRGYEQYF
>-|TRBV10-1|TRBJ2-7|-
TGCGCCAGCAGTGATGTACTGGACGAGCAGTACTTC
CASSDVLDEQYF
>TRBD1|TRBV6-6|TRBJ1-5|once
TGTGCCAGCAGCACCGGGACAGGGGGAGAGCCCCAGCATTTT
CASSTGTGGEPQHF